The entry below gives a single T cell receptor beta chain sequence along with its context. The antigen remains undetermined. This specimen comes from a study of T cells after yellow fever vaccination. Study summary: With SMART-Seq v4 Ultra Low Input, the fractions containing low cell numbers were prepared.

5'RACE template switching produced TCR cDNA carrying a universal primer site and UMIs. Each CDR3 protein gets one entry after TCRdb re-called the 5' RACE reads with MiXCR. The table records some 350,000 distinct CDR3 sequences, 3% to 4.5% of them present only once. General study points: Some clonotypes were seen in both the CD4 and the CD8 compartments. These made up a small share and likely arose from convergent recombination. Subsequent booster samples again held most clones from primary vaccination (less than 98% CD4, approximately 86% CD8).

This CDR3 is 16 amino acids long. The germline V gene encodes CDR1 KGHSH and CDR2 LQKENI. V was cut by 0 bases and J by 5 bases, with 16 bases left in between. The chain joins TRBV18 to TRBJ1-2, with unresolved D. Sequenced here: PBMCs, sampled 5 days after the yellow fever booster vaccination. The receptor was isolated from a man aged 18 to 35 who received the YFV17D yellow fever vaccine. The CDR3 nucleotides read TGTGCCAGCTCACCACCGTCCCTCCCAGTGGGGTATGGCTACACCTTC. It codes for CASSPPSLPVGYGYTF.